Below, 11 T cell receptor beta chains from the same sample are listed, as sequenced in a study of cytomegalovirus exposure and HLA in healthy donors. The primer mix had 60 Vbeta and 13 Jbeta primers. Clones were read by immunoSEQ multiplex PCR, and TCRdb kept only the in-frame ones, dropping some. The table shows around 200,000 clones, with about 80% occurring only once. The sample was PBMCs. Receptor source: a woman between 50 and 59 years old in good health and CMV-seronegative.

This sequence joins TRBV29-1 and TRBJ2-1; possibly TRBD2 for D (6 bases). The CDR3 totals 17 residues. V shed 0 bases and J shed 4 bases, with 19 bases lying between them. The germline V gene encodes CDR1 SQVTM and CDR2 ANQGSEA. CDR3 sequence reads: CSVEDGSRPGGYNEQFF. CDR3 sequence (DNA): TGCAGCGTTGAAGATGGAAGCCGACCCGGGGGTTACAATGAGCAGTTCTTC.

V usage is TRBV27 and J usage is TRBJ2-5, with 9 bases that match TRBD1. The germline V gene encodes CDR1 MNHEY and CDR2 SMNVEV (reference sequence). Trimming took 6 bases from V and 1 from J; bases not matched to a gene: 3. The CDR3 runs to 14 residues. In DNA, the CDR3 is TGTGCCAGCAGCCGGACAGGGGCCCAAGAGACCCAGTACTTC. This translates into CASSRTGAQETQYF.

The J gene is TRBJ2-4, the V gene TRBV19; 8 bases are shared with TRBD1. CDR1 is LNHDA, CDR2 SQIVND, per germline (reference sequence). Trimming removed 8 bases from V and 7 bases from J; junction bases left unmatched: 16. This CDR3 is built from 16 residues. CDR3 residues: CASPLVPAGGGNIQYF. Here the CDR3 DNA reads TGTGCCAGTCCCCTAGTACCCGCAGGGGGCGGGAACATTCAGTACTTC.

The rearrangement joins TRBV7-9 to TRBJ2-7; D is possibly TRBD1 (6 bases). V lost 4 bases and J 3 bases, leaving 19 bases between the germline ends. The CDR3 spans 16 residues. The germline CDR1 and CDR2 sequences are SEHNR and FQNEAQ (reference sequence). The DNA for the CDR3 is TGTGCCAGCAGCTCAGGGGCGGCAGGGTCATACTACGAGCAGTACTTC. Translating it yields CASSSGAAGSYYEQYF.

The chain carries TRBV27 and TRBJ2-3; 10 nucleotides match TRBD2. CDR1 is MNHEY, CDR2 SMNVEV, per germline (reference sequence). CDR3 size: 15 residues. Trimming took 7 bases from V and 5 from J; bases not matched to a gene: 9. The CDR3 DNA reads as TGTGCCAGCAACCAGCGGGAGGGCCGAAGAGATACGCAGTATTTT. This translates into CASNQREGRRDTQYF.

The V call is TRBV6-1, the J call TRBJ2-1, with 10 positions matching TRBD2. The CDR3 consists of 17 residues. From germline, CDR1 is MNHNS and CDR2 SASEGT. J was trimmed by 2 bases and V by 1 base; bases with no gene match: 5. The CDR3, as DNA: TGTGCCAGCAGTGAAGGTACTAGCGGGGTAGCCTACAATGAGCAGTTCTTC. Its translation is CASSEGTSGVAYNEQFF.

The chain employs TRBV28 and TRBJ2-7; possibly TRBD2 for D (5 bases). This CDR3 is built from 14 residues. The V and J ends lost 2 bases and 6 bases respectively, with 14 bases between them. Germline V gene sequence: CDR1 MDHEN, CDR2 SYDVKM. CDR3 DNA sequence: TGTGCCAGCAGTTTAACGGGAAGCCCTCGCGAGCAGTACTTC. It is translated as CASSLTGSPREQYF.

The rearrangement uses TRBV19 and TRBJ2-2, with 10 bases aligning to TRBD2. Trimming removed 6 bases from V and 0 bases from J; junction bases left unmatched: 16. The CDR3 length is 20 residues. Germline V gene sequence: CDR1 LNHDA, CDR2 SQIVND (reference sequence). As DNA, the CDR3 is TGTGCCAGTAGGGAAGGGGGTTTTGCTAGCGGGAGAACGAACACCGGGGAGCTGTTTTTT. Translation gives CASREGGFASGRTNTGELFF.

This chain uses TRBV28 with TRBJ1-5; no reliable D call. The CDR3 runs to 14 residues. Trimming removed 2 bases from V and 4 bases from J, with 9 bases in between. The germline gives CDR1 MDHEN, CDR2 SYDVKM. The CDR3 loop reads CASSLIAGNQPQHF. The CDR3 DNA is TGTGCCAGCAGTTTAATTGCGGGGAATCAGCCCCAGCATTTT.

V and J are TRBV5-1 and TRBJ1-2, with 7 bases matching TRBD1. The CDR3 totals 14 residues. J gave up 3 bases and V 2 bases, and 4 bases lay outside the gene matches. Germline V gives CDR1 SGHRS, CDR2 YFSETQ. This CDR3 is CASSFSGTDYGYTF. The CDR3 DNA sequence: TGCGCCAGCAGCTTCTCAGGGACAGACTATGGCTACACCTTC. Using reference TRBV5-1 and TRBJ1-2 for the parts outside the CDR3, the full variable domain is KAGVTQTPRYLIKTRGQQVTLSCSPISGHRSVSWYQQTPGQGLQFLFEYFSETQRNKGNFPGRFSGRQFSNSRSEMNVSTLELGDSALYLCASSFSGTDYGYTFGSGTRLTVV.

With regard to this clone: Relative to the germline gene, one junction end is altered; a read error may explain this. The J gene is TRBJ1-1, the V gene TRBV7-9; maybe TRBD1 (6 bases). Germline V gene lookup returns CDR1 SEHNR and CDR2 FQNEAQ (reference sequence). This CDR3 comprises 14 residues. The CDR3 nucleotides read TGTTCCAGCAGCTTAGTGGGGGGGGGCGCTGAAGCTTTCTTT. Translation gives CSSSLVGGGAEAFF.